This T cell receptor (beta chain) was found in a study of tumor and adjacent non-tumor tissue in lung cancer. About the study: Around 4.2 million productive TCRbeta reads were obtained per sample on average. Findings and caveats of the study: Tumor tissue had significantly higher TCR diversity than normal lung. Top 100 clones took a larger repertoire share in normal lung.

V shed 4 bases, J shed 3 bases, and the junction held 1 base outside the gene matches. The CDR3 runs 13 residues. CDR1 is SGHRS, CDR2 YFSETQ, per germline. RNA was extracted from bulk tissue without any cell sorting. Donors were chemotherapy-naive, newly diagnosed lung cancer surgical patients in China, August–late 2014. This clonotype was counted only a few times. Antigen: not known. A modified ARM-PCR protocol with three rounds of nested PCR amplified TCRbeta. TCRdb re-derived calls from the multiplex PCR reads in MiXCR, one entry per CDR3 protein. The data hold 84,000 or so distinct CDR3 sequences, with around three fifths observed a single time.

The V call is TRBV5-1, the J call TRBJ2-5, with TRBD2 matching 9 bases. The receptor's source is a man aged 65-85 years with non-small cell lung cancer. Material for sequencing was lung tumor tissue. CDR3 sequence (DNA): TGCGCCAGCAGCCGGACTAGCGAAGAGACCCAGTACTTC. Translation gives CASSRTSEETQYF.